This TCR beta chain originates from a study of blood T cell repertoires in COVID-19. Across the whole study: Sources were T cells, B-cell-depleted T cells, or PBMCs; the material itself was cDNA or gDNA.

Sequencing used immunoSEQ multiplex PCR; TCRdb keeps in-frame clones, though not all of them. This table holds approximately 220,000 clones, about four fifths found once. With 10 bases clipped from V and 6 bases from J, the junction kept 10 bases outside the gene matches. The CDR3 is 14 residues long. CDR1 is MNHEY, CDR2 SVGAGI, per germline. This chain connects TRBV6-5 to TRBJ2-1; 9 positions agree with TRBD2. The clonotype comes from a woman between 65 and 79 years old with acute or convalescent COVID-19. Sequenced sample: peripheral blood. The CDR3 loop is CATSIAGVSNEQFF. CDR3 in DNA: TGTGCCACCTCGATAGCGGGGGTGTCCAATGAGCAGTTCTTC.